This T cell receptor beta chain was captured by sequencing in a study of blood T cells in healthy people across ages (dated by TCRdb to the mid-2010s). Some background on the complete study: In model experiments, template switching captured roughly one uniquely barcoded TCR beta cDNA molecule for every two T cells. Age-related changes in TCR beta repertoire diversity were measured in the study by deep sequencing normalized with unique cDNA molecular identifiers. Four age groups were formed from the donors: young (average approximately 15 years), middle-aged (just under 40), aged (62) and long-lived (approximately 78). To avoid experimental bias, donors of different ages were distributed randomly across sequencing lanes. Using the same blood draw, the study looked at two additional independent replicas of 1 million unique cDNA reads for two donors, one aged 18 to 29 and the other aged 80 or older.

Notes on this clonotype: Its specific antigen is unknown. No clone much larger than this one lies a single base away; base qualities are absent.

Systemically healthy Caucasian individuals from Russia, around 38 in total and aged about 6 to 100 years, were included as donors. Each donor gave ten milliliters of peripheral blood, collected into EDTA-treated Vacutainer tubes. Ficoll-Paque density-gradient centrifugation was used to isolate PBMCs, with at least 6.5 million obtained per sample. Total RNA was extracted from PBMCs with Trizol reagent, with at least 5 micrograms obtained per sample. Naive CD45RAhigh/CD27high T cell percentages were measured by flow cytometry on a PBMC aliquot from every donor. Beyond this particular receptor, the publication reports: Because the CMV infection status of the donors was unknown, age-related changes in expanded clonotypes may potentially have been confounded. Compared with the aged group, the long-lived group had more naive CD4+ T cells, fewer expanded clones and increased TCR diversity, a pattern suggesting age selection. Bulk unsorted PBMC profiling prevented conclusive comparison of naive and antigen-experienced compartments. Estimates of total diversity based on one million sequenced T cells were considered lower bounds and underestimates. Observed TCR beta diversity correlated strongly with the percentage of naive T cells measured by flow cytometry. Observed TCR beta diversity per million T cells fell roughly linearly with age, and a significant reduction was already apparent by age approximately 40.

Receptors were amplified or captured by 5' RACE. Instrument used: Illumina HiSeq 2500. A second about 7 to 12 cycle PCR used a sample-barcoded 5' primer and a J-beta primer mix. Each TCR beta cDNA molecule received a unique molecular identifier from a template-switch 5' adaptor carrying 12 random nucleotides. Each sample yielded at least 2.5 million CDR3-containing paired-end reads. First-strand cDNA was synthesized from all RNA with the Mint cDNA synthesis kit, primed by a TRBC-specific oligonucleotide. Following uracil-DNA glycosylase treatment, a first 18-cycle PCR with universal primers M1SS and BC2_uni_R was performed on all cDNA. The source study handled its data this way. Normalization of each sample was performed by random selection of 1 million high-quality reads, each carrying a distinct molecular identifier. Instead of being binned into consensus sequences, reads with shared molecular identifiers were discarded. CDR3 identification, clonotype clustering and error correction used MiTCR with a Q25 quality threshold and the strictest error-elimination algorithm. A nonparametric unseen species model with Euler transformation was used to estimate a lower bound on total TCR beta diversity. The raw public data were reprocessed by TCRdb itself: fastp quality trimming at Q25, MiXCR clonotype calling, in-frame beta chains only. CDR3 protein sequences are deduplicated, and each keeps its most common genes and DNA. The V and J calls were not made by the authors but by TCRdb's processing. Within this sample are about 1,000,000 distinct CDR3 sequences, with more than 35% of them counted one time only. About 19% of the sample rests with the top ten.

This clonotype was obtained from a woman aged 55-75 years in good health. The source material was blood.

The sequence in DNA is TGTGCCAGCAGTTACACCACTGGGACTAGCGGGTCTTACAATGAGCAGTTCTTC. Translated, it reads CASSYTTGTSGSYNEQFF. The chain was built from TRBV6-5 and TRBJ2-1; 12 bases in between match TRBD2. According to the germline V gene, CDR1 reads MNHEY and CDR2 reads SVGAGI. The germline V end is reduced by 2 bases and the J end by 4 bases; junction bases left unmatched: 9. Reading from cysteine to phenylalanine, the CDR3 counts 18 amino acids. Just CDR3 DNA is preserved here, 54 bases in frame from base 1.